Below are 27 T cell receptor beta chains sequenced from a single sample in a study of T cells in Graves' hyperthyroidism and ophthalmopathy. RNA transcripts served as the template for amplifying TCR beta CDR3 regions. TCR CDR3 regions were first amplified by RT-PCR with HTBI primers. TCRdb redid the calling of the multiplex PCR reads with MiXCR, one entry per CDR3 protein. The table lists more than 300,000 distinct CDR3 sequences, roughly an eighth of them singletons, with around 9.2% in the top ten. Sequencing input: blood. Source of these receptors: a woman between 18 and 29 years old with Graves' hyperthyroidism.

This clonotype has ten or more counts. The chain has TRBV6-2 or TRBV6-3 and TRBJ2-7; the D gene is possibly TRBD1 (6 bases). With 6 bases removed from V and 0 bases from J, the gap between germline ends came to 12 bases. Germline-derived CDR1 and CDR2 are MNHEY and SVGEGT. CDR3 length equals 14 residues. As DNA, the CDR3 is TGTGCCAGCAGACCAGACAGGATCTCCTACGAGCAGTACTTC. This encodes CASRPDRISYEQYF.

This clonotype was counted only a few times. This rearrangement joins TRBV30 to TRBJ1-5; TRBD1 might be the D (5 bases). Germline values: CDR1 GTSNPN, CDR2 SVGIG (reference sequence). The CDR3 runs to 17 residues. Trimming took off 3 bases at V and 2 bases at J, with 20 bases between the two ends. Here the CDR3 DNA reads TGTGCCTGGAGCTCGTACAGGCGCACACGCGGCAATCAGCCCCAGCATTTT. Its protein is CAWSSYRRTRGNQPQHF.

This clonotype occurred a few times. CDR3 protein: CASSISPPGTEAFF. The CDR3 DNA reads as TGTGCCAGTAGTATATCCCCCCCCGGCACTGAAGCTTTCTTT. The chain uses TRBV19 and TRBJ1-1; D remains ambiguous. The V and J ends lost 2 bases and 4 bases respectively, with 11 bases between them. The CDR3 is 14 amino acids. Germline CDR1 is LNHDA and CDR2 is SQIVND (reference sequence).

This clonotype appeared many times. The J gene is TRBJ2-7, the V gene TRBV4-1, with D unresolved. The CDR3 extends over 17 amino acids. Trimming removed 1 base from V and 3 bases from J, with 19 bases in between. Germline CDR1 and CDR2: MGHRA and YSYEKL. The CDR3 DNA sequence: TGCGCCAGCAGCCAAGTATCCGATGGAGCACCTGGCTACGAGCAGTACTTC. This translates into CASSQVSDGAPGYEQYF.

In its sample, this clonotype was seen many times. The genes are TRBV19 and TRBJ2-7; D possibly corresponds to TRBD1 (6 bases). CDR3 length: 15 amino acids. Between the trimmed V and J ends, which lost 4 bases and 3 bases, there was a span of 16 bases. Germline V gene lookup returns CDR1 LNHDA and CDR2 SQIVND (reference sequence). CDR3 nucleotides: TGTGCCAGTAGTAGGGGGCAGAGCATGTTCTACGAGCAGTACTTC. As protein: CASSRGQSMFYEQYF.

In this sample, this clonotype turned up a few times. The chain employs TRBV9 and TRBJ2-2, with D perhaps assigned TRBD1 or TRBD2 (5 bases each). The CDR3 totals 17 residues. V was cut by 0 bases and J by 1 base, with 13 bases left in between. Germline CDR1 reads SGDLS; CDR2 reads YYNGEE. The CDR3 DNA reads TGTGCCAGCAGCGTAGTATCGGGGCAGGGGAACACCGGGGAGCTGTTTTTT. Its translation is CASSVVSGQGNTGELFF.

The chain couples TRBV6-1 to TRBJ2-3, with D uncertain. V shed 5 bases and J shed 3 bases, with 12 bases lying between them. CDR3 length equals 14 residues. The germline V gene has CDR1 MNHNS and CDR2 SASEGT. The CDR3 spells CASSYSALTDTQYF. The CDR3 bases are TGTGCCAGCAGTTATTCAGCCCTTACAGATACGCAGTATTTT.

This clonotype was seen only a few times. A read error is possible here, since a much larger clone lies one base away. In this CDR3 the conserved last residue, phenylalanine or tryptophan, is missing, so a read error is likely. This chain joins TRBV11-2 and TRBJ1-2; D is unresolved. The ends were cut back, 5 bases at V and 3 bases at J, with 19 bases in the middle. The CDR3 totals 16 residues. Per germline, CDR1 SGHAT and CDR2 FQNNGV. The CDR3 nucleotides are TGTGCCAGCAGCCTAACAACTGGGTATAGACACTATGGCTACACCCTC. It encodes CASSLTTGYRHYGYTL.

The chain employs TRBV7-9 and TRBJ1-5; D is unclear. The germline CDR1 and CDR2 sequences are SEHNR and FQNEAQ (reference sequence). The V end lost 1 base, the J end lost 6 bases, and 4 bases lay between the germline ends. The CDR3 sequence is 12 residues long. CDR3 bases: TGTGCCAGCAGCTTAGAGTTTCAGCCCCAGCATTTT. It yields the protein CASSLEFQPQHF.

In regard to this clonotype: Just one base apart from a much larger clone, this may be a read error. Here the CDR3 DNA reads TGTGCCAGCAGTTCCCCGCGGGACAAGGACTACGAGCAGTACTTC. Residues: CASSSPRDKDYEQYF. J is TRBJ2-7 and V is TRBV6-5; D may correspond to TRBD1 or TRBD2 (6 bases each). Germline V gene lookup returns CDR1 MNHEY and CDR2 SVGAGI. This CDR3 has 15 amino acids. Trimming stripped 4 bases from V and 3 bases from J, with 16 bases between.

This clonotype was observed a few times. This chain connects TRBV7-9 to TRBJ2-5; 10 bases map to TRBD2. Germline trimming cut 1 base from V and 4 bases from J; bases unmatched to any gene: 6. Germline assignment: CDR1 SEHNR and CDR2 FQNEAQ (reference sequence). The CDR3 length is 16 residues. CDR3 DNA sequence: TGTGCCAGCAGCTTAGAGGAGGGACTAGCGAGAGAGACCCAGTACTTC. Translating it yields CASSLEEGLARETQYF. The entire variable domain, with the rest obtained from reference TRBV7-9 and TRBJ2-5, is as follows: DTGVSQNPRHKITKRGQNVTFRCDPISEHNRLYWYRQTLGQGPEFLTYFQNEAQLEKSRLLSDRFSAERPKGSFSTLEIQRTEQGDSAMYLCASSLEEGLARETQYFGPGTRLLVL.

V gene TRBV9 combines with J gene TRBJ2-5, with TRBD1 matching 10 bases. The CDR3 sequence is 16 residues long. J lost 0 bases, V lost 1 base, and 3 bases had no gene match. CDR1 and CDR2 from the germline V gene are SGDLS and YYNGEE. The CDR3 protein is CASSVTGQGYQETQYF. The DNA for the CDR3 is TGTGCCAGCAGCGTAACGGGACAGGGGTACCAAGAGACCCAGTACTTC.

The V call is TRBV19, the J call TRBJ2-3; D is ambiguous. Germline V gives CDR1 LNHDA, CDR2 SQIVND (reference sequence). V lost 5 bases, J lost 0 bases, and 15 bases lay in between. The CDR3 consists of 16 residues. CDR3 DNA: TGTGCCAGTAGTCCCTCCATTGTGGGGAGCACAGATACGCAGTATTTT. Encoded protein: CASSPSIVGSTDTQYF.

This clonotype came up many times. V and J are TRBV20-1 and TRBJ1-5; TRBD1 matches at 8 bases. The ends lost 6 bases at V and 5 bases at J; junction bases unmatched: 6. The CDR3 has 13 amino acids. Germline V CDR1 and CDR2: DFQATT, SNEGSKA (reference sequence). CDR3 nucleotide sequence: TGCAGTGCCGTGGGACAGGCCGATCAGCCCCAGCATTTT. Its protein product is CSAVGQADQPQHF.

This clonotype has a count of ten or more. The CDR3 loop reads CASRHFGLAGEQFF. CDR3 nucleotide sequence: TGTGCCAGCAGACACTTCGGGCTAGCGGGAGAGCAGTTCTTC. This chain uses TRBV13 with TRBJ2-1; TRBD2 agrees at 9 bases. V trimming: 6 bases; J trimming: 10 bases; junction bases outside the gene matches: 10. This CDR3 region has 14 residues. Germline V gene sequence: CDR1 PRHDT, CDR2 FYEKMQ (reference sequence).

The CDR3 sequence is CSAFIVNTGELFF. CDR3 DNA: TGCAGTGCTTTTATTGTGAACACCGGGGAGCTGTTTTTT. The V and J genes are TRBV20-1 and TRBJ2-2; D not certain. The CDR3 covers 13 residues. Germline assignment: CDR1 DFQATT and CDR2 SNEGSKA (reference sequence). Trimming stripped 5 bases from V and 1 base from J, with 8 bases between.

The chain recombines TRBV11-2 with TRBJ2-1; the D gene is possibly TRBD1 (6 bases). This CDR3 region has 15 residues. From germline, CDR1 is SGHAT and CDR2 FQNNGV. V dropped 5 bases and J dropped 6 bases, with 17 bases sitting between them. CDR3 residues: CASSSTGWVTNEQFF. The CDR3 nucleotides read TGTGCCAGCAGCAGTACAGGGTGGGTCACCAATGAGCAGTTCTTC.

The chain uses TRBV11-2 and TRBJ2-1, with a tentative D call TRBD1 (5 bases). Trimming removed 1 base at V and 8 bases at J, with 18 bases between. This CDR3 has 16 residues. Germline lookup yields CDR1 SGHAT and CDR2 FQNNGV. The CDR3 sequence is CASSLGWTQGPDEQFF. CDR3 sequence (DNA): TGTGCCAGCAGCTTAGGGTGGACGCAGGGCCCGGATGAGCAGTTCTTC.

Points on this clonotype: A much larger clone differs by one base, so this may be a read error. Here the CDR3 omits its conserved ending phenylalanine or tryptophan, so a read error is the likely source. The chain links TRBV11-2 to TRBJ2-1; D unclear. This CDR3 has 14 residues. From germline, CDR1 is SGHAT and CDR2 FQNNGV. Deletions cut 5 bases from V and 0 bases from J, with 8 bases between. The CDR3, as DNA: TGTGCCAGCAGCAGGCCGGGCTCCTACAATGAGCAGTTCCTC. Translation: CASSRPGSYNEQFL.

This clonotype was counted many times. This sequence joins TRBV6-2 or TRBV6-3 and TRBJ1-1; no clear D gene. The V gene lost 0 bases and the J gene lost 3 bases, with 17 bases spanning the gap. This CDR3 comprises 17 residues. CDR1 and CDR2 from the germline V gene are MNHEY and SVGEGT. The CDR3 spells CASSYSHGQPVDTEAFF. The CDR3 nucleotides are TGTGCCAGCAGTTACTCCCACGGGCAGCCTGTGGACACTGAAGCTTTCTTT.

To note about this clonotype: A single base separates this from a much larger clone, so it may be a read error. The chain recombines TRBV5-1 with TRBJ2-3; D remains ambiguous. The CDR3 consists of 14 residues. The germline gives CDR1 SGHRS, CDR2 YFSETQ. The V and J ends lost 1 base and 5 bases respectively, with 11 bases between them. The CDR3 sequence: CASSLLPGIDTQYF. The CDR3 coding sequence is TGCGCCAGCAGCTTGTTACCGGGCATAGATACGCAGTATTTT.

This clonotype was detected only a few times. The V call is TRBV27, the J call TRBJ2-1; D gene uncertain. Germline V lookup: CDR1 MNHEY, CDR2 SMNVEV (reference sequence). The V and J ends lost 5 bases and 3 bases respectively, with 8 bases between them. The CDR3 is 13 residues long. In DNA form, the CDR3 reads TGTGCCAGCAGTCATGCAGGCTACAATGAGCAGTTCTTC. This translates into CASSHAGYNEQFF.

This chain joins TRBV7-8 and TRBJ2-1; no clear D. Trimming pared 1 base from V and 6 bases from J, leaving 4 bases between. The CDR3 length is 12 residues. Germline V gives CDR1 SGHVS, CDR2 FQNEAQ. The CDR3 region has the DNA TGTGCCAGCAGCTTAGGATGCAATGAGCAGTTCTTC. Its protein is CASSLGCNEQFF.

This clonotype has a handful of counts. The chain couples TRBV15 to TRBJ2-1; D uncertain. Per the germline V gene, CDR1 is LNHNV and CDR2 is YYDKDF (reference sequence). This CDR3 comprises 12 residues. V was shortened by 0 bases and J by 13 bases, with 10 bases between the two germline ends. CDR3 DNA sequence: TGTGCCACCAGCAGAGACCCTTCTGCACAGTTCTTC. The encoded protein is CATSRDPSAQFF. Supplemented by reference TRBV15 and TRBJ2-1, the full variable domain reads DAMVIQNPRYQVTQFGKPVTLSCSQTLNHNVMYWYQQKSSQAPKLLFHYYDKDFNNEADTPDNFQSRRPNTSFCFLDIRSPGLGDTAMYLCATSRDPSAQFFGPGTRLTVL.

This rearrangement joins TRBV5-1 to TRBJ2-7; D possibly matches TRBD1 or TRBD2 (5 bases each). This CDR3 is 13 amino acids long. Trimming left V 0 bases short and J 6 bases short, with 10 bases between. Germline CDR1 reads SGHRS; CDR2 reads YFSETQ. Here the CDR3 DNA reads TGCGCCAGCAGCTTGGGGGACCTCAGCGAGCAGTACTTC. It codes for CASSLGDLSEQYF. The full variable domain, with the rest looked up from reference TRBV5-1 and TRBJ2-7, is KAGVTQTPRYLIKTRGQQVTLSCSPISGHRSVSWYQQTPGQGLQFLFEYFSETQRNKGNFPGRFSGRQFSNSRSEMNVSTLELGDSALYLCASSLGDLSEQYFGPGTRLTVT.

In the case of this clonotype: This may be a read error: a much more frequent sequence differs by one nucleotide. The chain couples TRBV3-2 to TRBJ1-2; TRBD1, the D gene given by the table, was not confirmed from the DNA. TRBV3-2 corresponds to a pseudogene. The CDR3 has 15 residues. CDR3 residues: CASSPSDRGNYGYTF. The CDR3 DNA is TGTGCCAGCAGTCCTTCGGACAGGGGTAACTATGGCTACACCTTC.

This clonotype was observed at least ten times. The rearrangement uses TRBV10-3 and TRBJ2-7; TRBD1 matches 11 bases. There are 15 residues in the CDR3. Germline V gene data show CDR1 as ENHRY and CDR2 as SYGVKD. With V trimmed by 0 bases and J by 5 bases, 3 bases remained unmatched. CDR3 loop: CAISESPGQGDEQYF. In DNA form, the CDR3 reads TGTGCCATCAGTGAGTCGCCGGGACAGGGGGACGAGCAGTACTTC.